These T cell receptor beta chains were read from a single sample in a study of OX40 agonist ivuxolimab in advanced cancers. Using immunoSEQ multiplex PCR, the repertoire was profiled, and TCRdb retains in-frame clones only, with some absent. This sample has approximately 98,000 clones, with 84% found just once. The material sequenced was CD4+ or CD8+ T cells sorted from blood, taken in a trial of the OX40 agonist ivuxolimab. These receptors were taken from an adult with an advanced solid tumor such as melanoma, head and neck, liver or kidney cancer. CDR3s include the opening cysteine and the closing phenylalanine or tryptophan. D genes are given only for firm matches. Clone size is shown for a subset of rows, as once, few, many or a class of expanded clone.

J | V | D | size | CDR3 | DNA
TRBJ2-5 | TRBV18 | . | . | CASSPEIQETQYF | TGTGCCAGCTCACCGGAGATTCAAGAGACCCAGTACTTC
TRBJ1-4 | TRBV15 | . | . | CATSRDSGDGEKLFF | TGTGCCACCAGCAGAGATTCAGGGGACGGAGAAAAACTGTTTTTT
TRBJ1-2 | TRBV18 | . | . | CASSPRIDMGMDGYTF | TGTGCCAGCTCACCACGAATTGATATGGGGATGGATGGCTACACCTTC
TRBJ2-2 | TRBV6-6 | TRBD1 | once | CASSYGTDRVTGELFF | TGTGCCAGCAGTTACGGGACGGACAGGGTAACCGGGGAGCTGTTTTTT
TRBJ1-6 | TRBV7-2 | TRBD1 | . | CASRNAGGSYNSPLHF | TGTGCCAGCAGAAACGCAGGGGGCTCCTATAATTCACCCCTCCACTTT
TRBJ1-2 | TRBV7-9 | . | . | CASSLSPYRFPLGGYTF | TGTGCCAGCAGCCTGTCCCCATACAGGTTCCCCTTGGGGGGCTACACCTTC
TRBJ1-1 | TRBV6-1 | TRBD1 | . | CASSEGQGKGMNTEAFF | TGTGCCAGCAGTGAAGGACAGGGAAAGGGGATGAACACTGAAGCTTTCTTT
TRBJ1-2 | TRBV18 | . | once | CASHNVGPTGYTF | TGTGCCAGCCATAATGTCGGGCCGACAGGCTACACCTTC
TRBJ2-3 | TRBV9 | TRBD2 | few | CASSELTSGSTDTQYF | TGTGCCAGCAGCGAGCTGACTAGCGGAAGCACAGATACGCAGTATTTT
TRBJ2-3 | TRBV5-1 | . | few | CASSFQSDTQYF | TGCGCCAGCAGCTTTCAGTCAGATACGCAGTATTTT
TRBJ2-4 | TRBV27 | . | once | CASSLRDGWDIQYF | TGTGCCAGCAGTCTTAGAGACGGGTGGGACATTCAGTACTTC
TRBJ1-1 | TRBV5-1 | . | . | CASSFEGRGTLNTEAFF | TGCGCCAGCAGCTTCGAGGGTCGGGGCACTCTGAACACTGAAGCTTTCTTT
TRBJ2-3 | TRBV19 | TRBD1 | . | CASSQGQGVTDTQYF | TGTGCCAGTAGCCAGGGACAGGGGGTCACAGATACGCAGTATTTT
TRBJ1-1 | TRBV6-5 | TRBD1 | . | CASSWGQGATEAFF | TGTGCCAGCAGCTGGGGACAGGGAGCCACTGAAGCTTTCTTT
TRBJ2-2 | TRBV4-3 | . | . | CASSQFGRAQRQVLTGELFF | TGCGCCAGCAGCCAATTTGGCAGAGCGCAGAGACAAGTCCTCACCGGGGAGCTGTTTTTT
TRBJ1-3 | TRBV4-2 | . | . | CASSQERGGHSGNTIYF | TGTGCCAGCAGCCAAGAGAGGGGGGGGCACTCTGGAAACACCATATATTTT
TRBJ2-3 | TRBV27 | . | . | CASSIWRTDTQYF | TGTGCCAGCAGTATCTGGAGGACAGATACGCAGTATTTT
TRBJ1-1 | TRBV11-2 | . | . | CASSIRGGTEAFF | TGTGCCAGCAGCATCAGGGGTGGGACTGAAGCTTTCTTT
TRBJ1-4 | TRBV2 | . | . | CASSETRGTNEKLFF | TGTGCCAGCAGTGAAACCAGGGGAACTAATGAAAAACTGTTTTTT
TRBJ2-3 | TRBV7-9 | . | . | CASSYLQGKSTDTQYF | TGTGCCAGCAGCTACCTACAGGGAAAGAGCACAGATACGCAGTATTTT
TRBJ2-1 | TRBV10-3 | . | . | CAIGTEINEQFF | TGTGCCATCGGGACTGAAATAAATGAGCAGTTCTTC
TRBJ2-7 | TRBV5-1 | . | . | CASSSGYPSYEQYF | TGCGCCAGCAGCTCTGGCTATCCCTCCTACGAGCAGTACTTC